This is a list of T cell receptor beta chains from one sample in a study of blood T cell repertoires in COVID-19. Sequencing was performed with immunoSEQ multiplex PCR; in TCRdb, only in-frame clones are kept and a portion is missing. The table lists some 360,000 clones, 80% to 90% of them singletons. Sequenced sample: peripheral blood. Receptors were obtained from a woman aged 60-75 years with COVID-19, enrolled during active disease. Both conserved end residues are part of each CDR3. D genes are given only for firm matches. The size field is filled for only some rows; it gives once, few, many or a size class.

TRBJ2-2 . 14 . TRBV7-2 TGTGCCAGCAGCTGGCTAGCGAACACCGGGGAGCTGTTTTTT CASSWLANTGELFF
TRBJ2-5 . 14 TRBD1 TRBV5-1 TGCGCCAGCAGCTTGAGGGGACAGAAAGAGACCCAGTACTTC CASSLRGQKETQYF
TRBJ1-3 once 14 . TRBV18 TGTGCCAGCTCACCGGGCAGCTCTGGAAACACCATATATTTT CASSPGSSGNTIYF
TRBJ2-7 . 15 TRBD1 TRBV4-1 TGCGCCAGCAGCCTAAGGGGAGACAGGGCTTACGAGCAGTACTTC CASSLRGDRAYEQYF
TRBJ2-1 . 15 TRBD2 TRBV5-4 TGTGCCAGCAGCCGAGCGGGGGGGCCCTACAATGAGCAGTTCTTC CASSRAGGPYNEQFF
TRBJ1-2 . 13 TRBD1 TRBV5-4 TGTGCCAGTAAGGACGGGACAGGGTATGGCTACACCTTC CASKDGTGYGYTF
TRBJ2-7 . 12 . TRBV18 TGTGCCAGCTCACTGGCAGCCTACGAGCAGTACTTC CASSLAAYEQYF
TRBJ2-7 . 14 TRBD1 TRBV12-5 TGTGCTAGTGGCTCCCCTGGACAGGCCTACGAGCAGTACTTC CASGSPGQAYEQYF
TRBJ1-3 few 15 . TRBV7-6 TGTGCCAGCAGCCCCGGCGGGGGTCCTGGAAACACCATATATTTT CASSPGGGPGNTIYF
TRBJ2-5 . 14 TRBD2 TRBV27 TGTGCCAGCAGTTCAGCGGGGGCGGTGGAGACCCAGTACTTC CASSSAGAVETQYF
TRBJ1-4 . 18 . TRBV6-2/TRBV6-3 TGTGCCAGCAGTTCCTCGCTTCGAGGGAGTCTAGGAAATGAAAAACTGTTTTTT CASSSSLRGSLGNEKLFF